Ten or more counts support the clone carrying this T cell receptor beta chain. The antigen remains undetermined. This sample is part of a study of T cells in Graves' hyperthyroidism and ophthalmopathy. TCR beta CDR3 regions were amplified from RNA transcripts. HTBI primers drove first-round RT-PCR of the TCR CDR3. Each CDR3 protein is one row after TCRdb ran MiXCR on the multiplex PCR reads. The sample holds about 400,000 distinct CDR3 sequences, around 15% seen once. This CDR3 contains 13 residues. Trimming left V 0 bases short and J 4 bases short, with 9 bases between. From germline, CDR1 is GTSNPN and CDR2 SVGIG (reference sequence). Study-wide results and limits: Ophthalmopathy onset followed model prediction by a median about six months. A model of 13 V-J features distinguished ophthalmopathy from stable hyperthyroidism.

Diagnostic decisions used clinical symptoms, serum thyroxine and TRAb, thyroid ultrasound and orbital computed tomography. The V call is TRBV30, the J call TRBJ1-2; no definite D call. The source material was blood. The TCR originated in a man over 45 with Graves' ophthalmopathy. Written as DNA, the CDR3 is TGTGCCTGGAGTGTAGGCACGAGCTATGGCTACACCTTC. Translated: CAWSVGTSYGYTF.